A single TCR beta chain is shown here with its context. The specificity of this receptor is unknown. Within one base of it there is no much larger clone, and no base qualities were kept. The data were taken from a study of blood T cell repertoires in COVID-19 (TCRdb year 2020). Background on the whole study: The collaborator samples originated in the United States, Italy and Spain and spanned the acute and convalescent phases of COVID-19. The repertoires were released in a freely available public database meant as a resource for research on the immune response to SARS-CoV-2. The material from the prospective study consisted of cDNA or gDNA derived from T cells, B-cell-depleted T cells, or PBMCs. Samples came from the ongoing ImmuneRACE study (first 160 participants) plus 1,254 subjects from 6 global collaborators. The sample metadata nearly always contained a de-identified subject ID, COVID-19 status, age in years and sex. The dataset comprised deeply sampled blood TCRbeta repertoires from subjects exposed to, actively infected with, or recovered from COVID-19. Where available, HLA class I and class II types were taken from metadata supplied by the sample provider and were not determined by assay-based typing.

Summary of the overall study and its limitations: The amount of clinical and demographic metadata varied by source and participant and was provided uncurated.

The germline V end is reduced by 4 bases and the J end by 7 bases; junction bases left unmatched: 7. The germline V gene provides CDR1 SQVTM and CDR2 ANQGSEA. Inclusive of the bounding cysteine and phenylalanine, the CDR3 is 14 residues long. Of all the DNA, just the CDR3 is kept, 42 bases in frame from base 1. Participants in the prospective study were aged roughly 18 to 100 years, lived in approximately 26 United States geographic areas, and enrolled through a virtual design. In the prospective study, cohorts were assigned on the basis of participant-reported clinical history obtained from a screening survey and a study questionnaire. Exposed participants had been in contact with someone with a PCR-confirmed or clinician-diagnosed COVID-19 case within 2 weeks of study entry. In the prospective study, mobile phlebotomists collected whole blood, serum and a nasopharyngeal or oropharyngeal swab from each participant. Over a roughly two-month period, participants in the prospective study had the option of providing additional blood draws and questionnaires. Before DNA extraction, prospective study blood samples were shipped either frozen or at room temperature.

TCRbeta CDR3 regions were amplified from genomic DNA by means of the immunoSEQ Assay, a bias-controlled multiplex PCR. As for how the authors treated the data: Within the assay, amplification of reference gene primers was used to estimate how many nucleated cells each sample contained. To quantify the absolute abundance of each unique TCRbeta CDR3 rearrangement, sequence reads were collapsed and filtered. For each sample, productive Simpson clonality was calculated by taking the square root of Simpson's diversity index across productive rearrangements. Here the immuneACCESS table is served through TCRdb, limited to in-frame sequences with V and J called. Missing clones are a known gap in these copies; in checked studies unresolved V genes cover under half, and the rest lacks a known reason. The V and J calls and the clone size are those of that table, but D and trimming were determined from the DNA. Present in this sample are around 320,000 clones, 89% of which were seen just once. 2.5% to 3.5% of the sample comes from the top ten.

Sequencing was carried out using PBMCs or T cells enriched from blood (not recorded which). The chain was built from TRBV29-1 and TRBJ2-5, with 12 bases matching TRBD2. The receptor comes from a woman in her forties or fifties who had been exposed to COVID-19. The CDR3 region reads CSVGLAGDRATQYF. In nucleotide form, the sequence is TGCAGCGTTGGACTAGCGGGGGACCGAGCGACCCAGTACTTC.